This T cell receptor (beta chain) was recorded in a study of shared clonotypes between healthy human individuals. Methods used by the authors: ImmunoSEQ output lacked quality scores and full-length reads, limiting matched filtering. Profiled with immunoSEQ multiplex PCR; TCRdb holds only in-frame clones, not every one. V and J calls and clone size come straight from that table; D and trimming were deduced from the DNA. The profile covers roughly 590,000 clones, with less than 97% appearing a single time and less than 0.13% taken by the ten largest. Germline V gene sequence: CDR1 SNHLY, CDR2 FYNNEI. This CDR3 is built from 15 residues. Trimming removed 7 bases from V and 0 bases from J, with 14 bases in between. Naive CD8 cells were CD45RO-negative, positively selected for CCR7, excluding terminally differentiated effector memory CD45RA+ cells.

V usage is TRBV2 and J usage is TRBJ2-3, with a tentative D call TRBD1 (6 bases). Sequences were obtained from naive CD8+ T cells sorted from blood. The TCR was taken from a woman aged 25 to 39 in good health. The CDR3 sequence: CASMQGSTSTDTQYF. DNA of the CDR3: TGTGCCAGCATGCAGGGGAGTACTAGCACAGATACGCAGTATTTT.